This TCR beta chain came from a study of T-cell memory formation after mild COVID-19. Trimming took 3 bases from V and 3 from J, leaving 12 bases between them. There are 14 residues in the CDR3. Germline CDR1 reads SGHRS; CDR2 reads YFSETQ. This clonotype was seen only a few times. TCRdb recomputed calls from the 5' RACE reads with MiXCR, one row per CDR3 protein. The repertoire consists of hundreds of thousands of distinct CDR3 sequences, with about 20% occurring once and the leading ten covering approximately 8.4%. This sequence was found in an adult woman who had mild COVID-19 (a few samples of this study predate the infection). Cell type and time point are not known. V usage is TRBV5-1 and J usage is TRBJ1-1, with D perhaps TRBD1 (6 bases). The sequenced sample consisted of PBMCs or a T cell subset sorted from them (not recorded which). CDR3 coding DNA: TGCGCCAGCAGCTACCAGGGGCAGGACACTGAAGCTTTCTTT. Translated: CASSYQGQDTEAFF. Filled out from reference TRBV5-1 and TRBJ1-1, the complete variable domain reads KAGVTQTPRYLIKTRGQQVTLSCSPISGHRSVSWYQQTPGQGLQFLFEYFSETQRNKGNFPGRFSGRQFSNSRSEMNVSTLELGDSALYLCASSYQGQDTEAFFGQGTRLTVV.